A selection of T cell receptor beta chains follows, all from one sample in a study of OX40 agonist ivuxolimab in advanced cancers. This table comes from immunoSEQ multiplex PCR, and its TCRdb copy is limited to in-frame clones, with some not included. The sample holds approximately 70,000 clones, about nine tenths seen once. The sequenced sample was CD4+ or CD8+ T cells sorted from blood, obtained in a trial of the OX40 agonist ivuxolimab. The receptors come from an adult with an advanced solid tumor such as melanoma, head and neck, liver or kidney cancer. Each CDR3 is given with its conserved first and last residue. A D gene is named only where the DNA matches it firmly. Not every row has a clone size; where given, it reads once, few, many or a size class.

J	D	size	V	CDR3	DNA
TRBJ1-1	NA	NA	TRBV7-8	CASSLSGHRLTNTEAFF	TGTGCCAGCAGCTTATCAGGACACCGACTTACTAACACTGAAGCTTTCTTT
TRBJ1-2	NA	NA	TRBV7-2	CASSLGYYGTDGGYTF	TGTGCCAGCAGCTTAGGATATTATGGGACCGATGGGGGCTACACCTTC
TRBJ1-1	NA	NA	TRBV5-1	CASSLVGAGNTEAFF	TGCGCCAGCAGCTTAGTGGGCGCAGGCAACACTGAAGCTTTCTTT
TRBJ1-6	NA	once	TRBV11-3	CASSPTFRGPLHF	TGTGCCAGCAGCCCCACGTTCCGCGGACCCCTCCACTTT
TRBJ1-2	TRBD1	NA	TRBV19	CASREDRDYGYTF	TGTGCCAGTCGTGAAGACAGGGACTATGGCTACACCTTC
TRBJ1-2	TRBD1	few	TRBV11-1	CASSSDRGGGYTF	TGTGCCAGCAGCTCGGACAGGGGAGGTGGCTACACCTTC
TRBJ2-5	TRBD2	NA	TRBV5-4	CASSGGTSGTQETQYF	TGTGCCAGCAGCGGCGGGACTAGCGGAACCCAAGAGACCCAGTACTTC
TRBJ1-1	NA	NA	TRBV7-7	CASSLDSNTEAFF	TGTGCCAGCAGCTTAGACAGTAACACTGAAGCTTTCTTT
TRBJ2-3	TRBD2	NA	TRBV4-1	CASRQSSGDTDTQYF	TGCGCCAGCAGACAGTCTAGCGGGGATACAGATACGCAGTATTTT
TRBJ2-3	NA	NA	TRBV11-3	CASSQMLGDTQYF	TGTGCCAGCAGCCAAATGTTGGGAGATACGCAGTATTTT
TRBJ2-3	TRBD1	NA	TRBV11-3	CASSPGGTQYF	TGTGCCAGCAGCCCAGGGGGTACGCAGTATTTT
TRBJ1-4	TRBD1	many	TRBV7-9	CASSQPKTGGTSSNEKLFF	TGTGCCAGCAGCCAACCCAAGACAGGGGGGACATCATCTAATGAAAAACTGTTTTTT
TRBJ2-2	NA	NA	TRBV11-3	CASSPLVSGELFF	TGTGCCAGCAGCCCCCTAGTTTCCGGGGAGCTGTTTTTT
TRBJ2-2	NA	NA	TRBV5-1	CASSSLANTGELFF	TGCGCCAGCAGTTCACTCGCGAACACCGGGGAGCTGTTTTTT
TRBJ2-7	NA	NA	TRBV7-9	CASSGGTLLYEQYF	TGTGCCAGCAGCGGCGGGACTCTCCTTTACGAGCAGTACTTC
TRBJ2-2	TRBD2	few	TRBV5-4	CASSSGTSGNTGELFF	TGTGCCAGCAGCTCCGGGACTAGCGGGAACACCGGGGAGCTGTTTTTT
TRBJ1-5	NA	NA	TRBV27	CASSYQGPNSNQPQHF	TGTGCCAGCAGTTATCAGGGCCCCAATAGCAATCAGCCCCAGCATTTT
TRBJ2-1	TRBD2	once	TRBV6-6	CASRPAGVDNEQFF	TGTGCCAGCAGACCAGCGGGGGTAGATAATGAGCAGTTCTTC
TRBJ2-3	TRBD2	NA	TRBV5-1	CASSPGTSGSGDTQYF	TGCGCCAGCAGCCCCGGGACTAGCGGTTCCGGAGATACGCAGTATTTT
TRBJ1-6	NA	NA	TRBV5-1	CASSLVAGRDGSPLHF	TGCGCCAGCAGCTTGGTCGCAGGGCGCGACGGTTCACCCCTCCACTTT
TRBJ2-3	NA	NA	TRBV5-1	CASSYQGFADTQYF	TGCGCCAGCAGCTACCAGGGGTTCGCAGATACGCAGTATTTT
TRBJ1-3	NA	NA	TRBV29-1	CSVDEKGGGNTIYF	TGCAGCGTTGACGAGAAGGGGGGTGGAAACACCATATATTTT
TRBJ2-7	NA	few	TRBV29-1	CSVRIQDYEQYF	TGCAGCGTTAGGATCCAGGACTACGAGCAGTACTTC
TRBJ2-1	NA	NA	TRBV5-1	CASSLDQEKSKFF	TGCGCCAGCAGCTTGGACCAGGAAAAGAGCAAGTTCTTC
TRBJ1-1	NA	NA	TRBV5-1	CASSSQTGLNTEAFF	TGCGCCAGCAGCTCCCAGACAGGTTTGAACACTGAAGCTTTCTTT
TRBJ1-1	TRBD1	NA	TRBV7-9	CASSLAFGQGVETEAFF	TGTGCCAGCAGCTTAGCGTTCGGACAGGGGGTGGAGACTGAAGCTTTCTTT
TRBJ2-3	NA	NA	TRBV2	CASSYVADTQYF	TGTGCCAGCAGTTACGTGGCAGATACGCAGTATTTT
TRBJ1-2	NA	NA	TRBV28	CASSLPQGPGYTF	TGTGCCAGCAGTTTACCCCAGGGTCCTGGCTACACCTTC
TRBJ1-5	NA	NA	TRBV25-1	CASSDAGGEQPQHF	TGTGCCAGCAGTGATGCCGGGGGGGAACAGCCCCAGCATTTT
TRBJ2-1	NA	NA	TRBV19	CASSIRRDSYNEQFF	TGTGCCAGTAGTATACGGAGGGATTCCTACAATGAGCAGTTCTTC
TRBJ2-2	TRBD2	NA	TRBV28	CASSSLSSGGFPGELFF	TGTGCCAGCAGTTCCCTCTCTAGCGGGGGGTTCCCCGGGGAGCTGTTTTTT
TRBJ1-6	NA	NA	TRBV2	CASRAVYNSPLHF	TGTGCCAGCAGGGCGGTCTATAATTCACCCCTCCACTTT
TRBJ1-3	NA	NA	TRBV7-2	CASSLDWGYGNTIYF	TGTGCCAGCAGCTTAGATTGGGGGTATGGAAACACCATATATTTT
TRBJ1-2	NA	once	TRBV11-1	CASSEDSRLYGYTF	TGTGCCAGCAGCGAGGACAGCCGACTCTATGGCTACACCTTC
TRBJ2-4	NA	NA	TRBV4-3	CASSQVRQSKNIQYF	TGCGCCAGCAGCCAAGTGAGACAGTCCAAAAACATTCAGTACTTC
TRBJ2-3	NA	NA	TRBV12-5	CASGLVEARRQYF	TGTGCTAGTGGTTTGGTAGAAGCCCGTAGGCAGTATTTT
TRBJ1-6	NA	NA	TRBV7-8	CASSLQGDNSPLHF	TGTGCCAGCAGCTTACAGGGTGATAATTCACCCCTCCACTTT
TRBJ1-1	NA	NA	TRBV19	CASSILGRGNTEAFF	TGTGCCAGTAGTATCCTCGGGAGGGGGAACACTGAAGCTTTCTTT
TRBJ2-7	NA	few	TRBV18	CASSYAAYEQYF	TGTGCCAGCTCATACGCAGCCTACGAGCAGTACTTC
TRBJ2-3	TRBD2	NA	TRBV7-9	CASSLGTSGGTDTQYF	TGTGCCAGCAGCTTAGGGACTAGCGGGGGGACAGATACGCAGTATTTT
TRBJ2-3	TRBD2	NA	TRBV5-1	CASSLAAGGADTQYF	TGCGCCAGCAGCTTGGCGGCGGGGGGGGCAGATACGCAGTATTTT
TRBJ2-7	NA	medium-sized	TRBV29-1	CSVQTAYEQYF	TGCAGCGTCCAGACCGCCTACGAGCAGTACTTC
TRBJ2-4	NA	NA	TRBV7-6	CASSGSGNIQYF	TGTGCCAGCAGCGGGTCGGGGAACATTCAGTACTTC
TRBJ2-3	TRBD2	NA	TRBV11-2	CASSSQTGLAGGLTDTQYF	TGTGCCAGCAGCTCCCAGACGGGACTAGCGGGGGGTCTTACAGATACGCAGTATTTT
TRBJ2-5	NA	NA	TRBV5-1	CASSQNTGWETQYF	TGCGCCAGCAGCCAAAACACGGGCTGGGAGACCCAGTACTTC
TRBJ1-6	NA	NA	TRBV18	CASSRDISSYNSPLHF	TGTGCCAGCTCACGCGATATAAGCTCCTATAATTCACCCCTCCACTTT
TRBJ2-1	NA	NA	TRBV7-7	CASSLSRGDNEQFF	TGTGCTAGCAGCTTAAGTAGGGGAGACAATGAGCAGTTCTTC
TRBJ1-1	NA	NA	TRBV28	CASSTRANFGQKAFF	TGTGCCAGCAGTACCAGGGCAAATTTCGGACAGAAGGCTTTCTTT
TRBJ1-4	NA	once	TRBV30	CAWTPAGVGEKLFF	TGTGCCTGGACCCCAGCAGGGGTCGGGGAAAAACTGTTTTTT
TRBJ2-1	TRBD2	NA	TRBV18	CASSSSSGGWYAYNEQFF	TGTGCCAGCTCAAGTTCTAGCGGGGGATGGTACGCCTACAATGAGCAGTTCTTC